This TCR beta chain emerged from a study of cytomegalovirus exposure and HLA in healthy donors. The overall study: Earlier, approximately 180 million T cells were analyzed, and more than 100 million unique TCR beta sequences were found among them.

Both 60 Vbeta primers and 13 Jbeta primers went into the PCR. Measured with immunoSEQ multiplex PCR; TCRdb has only the in-frame clones, and not every one. The sample table includes roughly 100,000 clones. The sequence was collected from a man aged 35 to 55 in good health and CMV-seronegative. The sample consisted of PBMCs.

The CDR3 DNA reads TGTGCCAGCAGCTTAGGACAGACCTACAATGAGCAGTTCTTC. Amino acid sequence: CASSLGQTYNEQFF. J is TRBJ2-1 and V is TRBV11-3; maybe TRBD1 (5 bases). V shed 1 base and J shed 2 bases, with 6 bases lying between them. The germline CDR1 and CDR2 sequences are SGHNT and YENEEA. This CDR3 comprises 14 residues.